This T cell receptor beta chain derives from a study of cytomegalovirus exposure and HLA in healthy donors. General study points: Specificity for CMV antigens was confirmed in vitro for a few of the CMV-associated chains. It was 150 or so TCR beta chains that were listed as cytomegalovirus-associated. It was found in a later analysis that first-cohort TCR clusters tended to co-occur in the 120 validation repertoires.

The CDR3 spans 12 residues. Germline V gene sequence: CDR1 MNHNY, CDR2 SVGAGI (reference sequence). V was cut by 2 bases and J by 10 bases, with 11 bases left in between. The repertoire was sequenced with immunoSEQ multiplex PCR; TCRdb's copy has only in-frame clones and lacks some. The sample comprises 110,000 or so clones, more than 85% of which are singletons, and approximately 4% rests with the top ten. In regard to this clone: Its antigen is unknown.

The chain is built from TRBV6-6 and TRBJ1-2, with D tentatively TRBD1 (5 bases). The receptor comes from a woman under 30 in good health and CMV-seropositive. The sequenced sample was PBMCs. DNA of the CDR3: TGTGCCAGCAGTTACCAACAGGAGATCTACACCTTC. Protein product: CASSYQQEIYTF.